Listed below are T cell receptor beta chains from one sample, sequenced in a study of cytomegalovirus exposure and HLA in healthy donors. Sequencing was performed with immunoSEQ multiplex PCR; in TCRdb, only in-frame clones are kept and a portion is missing. The data show 95,000 to 150,000 clones, with about three quarters seen just once and about 3.3% held by the top ten. Sequenced sample: PBMCs. The source of these receptors is a woman aged 25 to 39 in good health and CMV-seropositive. The CDR3 runs from the conserved cysteine through the conserved F or W. D genes are given only for firm matches. A row's size may be missing; if present it is once, few, many or a size class.

D	V	size	J	DNA	CDR3
.	TRBV6-5	.	TRBJ2-1	TGTGCCAGCAGTTTTTCAGTGGATGAGCAGTTCTTC	CASSFSVDEQFF
TRBD2	TRBV7-9	.	TRBJ2-1	TGTGCCAGCAGCCCTACTAGCGGACCGTACAATGAGCAGTTCTTC	CASSPTSGPYNEQFF
TRBD2	TRBV2	.	TRBJ2-3	TGTGCCAGCAGTCCGGGACTAGCGGGGGGGCTGGATACGCAGTATTTT	CASSPGLAGGLDTQYF
.	TRBV18	few	TRBJ1-1	TGTGCCAGCTCACCAGGGGGCTCAGTAGCTTTCTTT	CASSPGGSVAFF
TRBD1	TRBV19	.	TRBJ2-7	TGTGCCAGTAGCAACAGGGGGCGGAACGAGCAGTACTTC	CASSNRGRNEQYF
TRBD1	TRBV7-8	.	TRBJ1-5	TGTGCCAGCAGCTTGGACAGGGGGCCCATGGGGCCCCAGCATTTT	CASSLDRGPMGPQHF
TRBD1	TRBV5-1	.	TRBJ1-2	TGCGCCAGAGACGGATTGGTTTCAGGGGGCGCGGACTATGGCTACACCTTC	CARDGLVSGGADYGYTF
.	TRBV7-9	.	TRBJ1-2	TGTTCCAGCAGCTCTACAGGTTATGGCTACACCTTC	CSSSSTGYGYTF
TRBD2	TRBV10-3	.	TRBJ2-2	TGTGCCATCAGTGAGTGGGGACTAGCGGGGGCGAACACCGGGGAGCTGTTTTTT	CAISEWGLAGANTGELFF
.	TRBV7-9	.	TRBJ2-6	TGTGCCACGGCAGGGGGGGCCAACGTCCTGACTTTC	CATAGGANVLTF
.	TRBV5-6	.	TRBJ2-2	TGTGCCAGCAGCCCAAGGGACTTTCACTGGGCCCACACCGGGGAGCTGTTTTTT	CASSPRDFHWAHTGELFF
TRBD2	TRBV7-3	.	TRBJ2-3	TGTGCCAGCAGCCCAGAAGCGGGGGGGCCAGCAGATACGCAGTATTTT	CASSPEAGGPADTQYF
.	TRBV14	.	TRBJ1-2	TGTGCCAGCAGCCAGCTAAACTATGGCTACACCTTC	CASSQLNYGYTF
.	TRBV19	.	TRBJ1-1	TGTGCCAGTAGTAAAGGACTTGGCCGGGAGAGGAACACTGAAGCTTTCTTT	CASSKGLGRERNTEAFF
.	TRBV7-2	.	TRBJ2-3	TGTGCCAGCAGCCTCTACAAGCACGGGGCAGATACGCAGTATTTT	CASSLYKHGADTQYF
TRBD2	TRBV5-1	.	TRBJ2-1	TGCGCCAGCAGCTTGGGACTAGCGGGGGGGCGGTACAATGAGCAGTTCTTC	CASSLGLAGGRYNEQFF
.	TRBV9	once	TRBJ1-4	TGTGCCAGCAGCGTAAGCGGCGTTGCAACTAATGAAAAACTGTTTTTT	CASSVSGVATNEKLFF
.	TRBV7-2	.	TRBJ2-7	TGTGCCAGCAGCTTGGGCGGGCTCGGGGGCTACGAGCAGTACTTC	CASSLGGLGGYEQYF
TRBD1	TRBV11-3	.	TRBJ1-5	TGTGCCAGCAGCTTACTGCCACAGGGGGCCGGGGATCAGCCCCAGCATTTT	CASSLLPQGAGDQPQHF
TRBD2	TRBV4-2	.	TRBJ2-7	TGTGCCAGCAGCCAAAGCGGGGGAACCTACGAGCAGTACTTC	CASSQSGGTYEQYF
.	TRBV6-6	.	TRBJ2-3	TGTGCCAGCAGTTACTATGGGGGGTCTAGCACAGATACGCAGTATTTT	CASSYYGGSSTDTQYF
.	TRBV5-6	.	TRBJ2-5	TGTGCCAGCAGCTTGGCCAGGGAGACCCAGTACTTC	CASSLARETQYF
.	TRBV18	few	TRBJ1-1	TGTGCCAGCTCACCCCGGCGCGGGGGGCCCACTGAAGCTTTCTTT	CASSPRRGGPTEAFF
.	TRBV10-3	.	TRBJ1-6	TGTGCCATCAGTGATTTAAAGGGGAACAATTCACCCCTCCACTTT	CAISDLKGNNSPLHF
TRBD1	TRBV2	.	TRBJ1-3	TGTGCCGTGAATGACAGGGGGAACACCATATATTTT	CAVNDRGNTIYF
.	TRBV19	.	TRBJ2-3	TGTGCCAGTAGTAATCGCGAATGGTTCCCCCCAGGGGTGGGCACAGATACGCAGTATTTT	CASSNREWFPPGVGTDTQYF
.	TRBV11-1	.	TRBJ2-4	TGTGCCAGCAGCTTGGGCAGGGGTGGGGAAAACATTCAGTACTTC	CASSLGRGGENIQYF
TRBD1	TRBV5-1	.	TRBJ1-6	TGCGCCAGCAGCTTGGGACAGGGGAATTCACCCCTCCACTTT	CASSLGQGNSPLHF
TRBD2	TRBV9	few	TRBJ2-7	TGTGCCAGCAGCCCCAGCGGGGGGGGCCAGTACTTC	CASSPSGGGQYF
TRBD2	TRBV6-1	.	TRBJ2-7	TGTGCCAGCAGTGGCGGGACTAGCGGGATCCGCTCCTACGAGCAGTACTTC	CASSGGTSGIRSYEQYF
TRBD2	TRBV4-2	.	TRBJ2-5	TGTGCCAGCAGCCAAGATCGGCGCGGGGGGTCCTCTGGGACCCAGTACTTC	CASSQDRRGGSSGTQYF
.	TRBV5-6	.	TRBJ2-7	TGTGCCAGCAGCGTAAAGCGGCAAGGCCCCTACGAGCAGTACTTC	CASSVKRQGPYEQYF
TRBD2	TRBV7-3	.	TRBJ2-5	TGTGCCAGCAGCCCAGGGACTAGCGGGTCCCAAGAGACCCAGTACTTC	CASSPGTSGSQETQYF
.	TRBV6-5	few	TRBJ1-2	TGTGCCAGCAGTGAGTACCCGGGGGAGTATGGCTACACCTTC	CASSEYPGEYGYTF
TRBD1	TRBV28	.	TRBJ1-1	TGTGCCAGCAGATTAAGGACAGGGCGGGACACTGAAGCTTTCTTT	CASRLRTGRDTEAFF
.	TRBV7-2	.	TRBJ2-3	TGTGCCAGCAGCTTAGGAGCTTTCACAGATACGCAGTATTTT	CASSLGAFTDTQYF
.	TRBV4-2	.	TRBJ2-7	TGTGCCAGCAGCCAAGATGGTCGTCGCGGCCTAGAAGAGCAGTACTTC	CASSQDGRRGLEEQYF
.	TRBV19	few	TRBJ1-6	TGTGCCAGTAGTATGGGCGGGGGCAGCTCCTATAATTCACCCCTCCACTTT	CASSMGGGSSYNSPLHF
TRBD2	TRBV19	.	TRBJ2-3	TGTGCCAGTAGGTCAAGCGGGGGGGCCACAGATACGCAGTATTTT	CASRSSGGATDTQYF
TRBD1	TRBV7-9	.	TRBJ1-2	TGTGCCAGCAGCTTAGGTGGGACAGGGACTTACGGCTACACCTTC	CASSLGGTGTYGYTF
.	TRBV5-4	.	TRBJ1-1	TGTGCCAGCAGCCAACCAGCCCAGAGGGCTTTCTTT	CASSQPAQRAFF